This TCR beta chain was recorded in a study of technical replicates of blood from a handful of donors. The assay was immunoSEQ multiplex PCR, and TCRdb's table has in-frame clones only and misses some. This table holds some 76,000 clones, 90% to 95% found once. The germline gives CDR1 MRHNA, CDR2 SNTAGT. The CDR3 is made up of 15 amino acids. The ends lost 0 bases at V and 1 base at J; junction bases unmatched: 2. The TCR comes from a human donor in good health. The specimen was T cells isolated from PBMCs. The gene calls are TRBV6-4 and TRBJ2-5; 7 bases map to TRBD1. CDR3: CASSDSGTAQETQYF. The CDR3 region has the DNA TGTGCCAGCAGTGACTCAGGGACAGCCCAAGAGACCCAGTACTTC.